These T cell receptor beta chains were read from a single sample in a study of Ad26.COV2.S vaccination and SARS-CoV-2 variants. Only in-frame clones appear in the TCRdb table, and some are missing; sequencing was by immunoSEQ multiplex PCR. The repertoire has 300,000 to 400,000 clones, about 85% of them found once; the top ten carry 3% to 4%. The source material was peripheral blood, sampled in a trial of Ad26.COV2.S vaccine versus placebo. Receptors originate from a person between 18 and 59 years old who received the Ad26.COV2.S COVID-19 vaccine or a placebo. Both conserved end residues are part of each CDR3.

v_call cdr3_aa
TRBV9 CASSATGETYNEQFF
TRBV28 CASRPGQARATNEKLFF
TRBV7-5 CVRSLGTSGRARCNEQFF
TRBV9 CASSVVGLAINEQFF
TRBV20-1 CSASVRGNYGYTF
TRBV27 CASSSWDRTYEQYF
TRBV12-3/TRBV12-4 CASSFTTGGPLHF
TRBV10-3 CAISLQGNTEAFF
TRBV3-1/TRBV3-2 CASSQVKRGGYNEQFF
TRBV28 CASSTYRVPYEQYF
TRBV15 CATSRGQNTEAFF
TRBV10-1 CASSENNQPQHF
TRBV14 CASSQDWSGLPRSDTQYF
TRBV28 CASKGQGGENSPLHF
TRBV19 CASSIRAETNTEAFF
TRBV14 CASSQVPSSWDVRETQYF
TRBV27 CASSLKTGENQPQHF
TRBV5-1 CASSSGGESYEQYF
TRBV6-2/TRBV6-3 CASSYSTGPIYEQYF
TRBV5-1 CASSVGQGDLGEQFF